One and the same sample provided the 27 T cell receptor beta chains below, sequenced in a study of blood T cells in healthy people across ages. The authors ran a second PCR of 7 to 11 cycles using a sample-barcoded 5' primer and a J-beta primer mix. MiXCR, run by TCRdb on the 5' RACE reads, gives a single entry per CDR3 protein. The sample yields around 970,000 distinct CDR3 sequences, just over 50% seen once. Material: blood. All receptors derive from a woman in her sixties in good health.

Concerning this clonotype itself: The junction departs from the called germline gene at one end, perhaps through a read error. The gene calls are TRBV5-1 and TRBJ1-2, with TRBD1 matching 11 bases. The CDR3 contains 15 residues. Germline V gene sequence: CDR1 SGHRS, CDR2 YFSETQ. For the CDR3, the DNA is TGCGTCAGCAGCTTGGCCGGGACAGGGGGTTATGGCTACACCTTC. Protein: CVSSLAGTGGYGYTF.

There are many counts of this clonotype. V and J are TRBV29-1 and TRBJ2-7; D is perhaps TRBD1 or TRBD2 (5 bases each). Germline V gene lookup returns CDR1 SQVTM and CDR2 ANQGSEA. V was cut by 4 bases and J by 3 bases, with 10 bases left in between. The CDR3 length is 12 residues. For the CDR3, the DNA is TGCAGCGTTGGAGGGGCGAGCTACGAGCAGTACTTC. Residues: CSVGGASYEQYF.

This clonotype was found a few times. The chain joins TRBV15 to TRBJ2-7; 7 positions agree with TRBD2. The CDR3 covers 15 residues. The germline V gene has CDR1 LNHNV and CDR2 YYDKDF (reference sequence). J was trimmed by 1 base and V by 0 bases; bases with no gene match: 3. The CDR3 sequence: CATSREREGSYEQYF. CDR3 coding DNA: TGTGCCACCAGCAGAGAGAGGGAGGGTTCCTACGAGCAGTACTTC.

This clonotype was counted a few times. The genes are TRBV3-1 and TRBJ2-5, with 10 bases fitting TRBD1. This CDR3 is 15 amino acids long. V lost 6 bases and J lost 0; bases outside the gene matches: 4. The germline V gene has CDR1 LGHDT and CDR2 YNNKEL (reference sequence). In DNA form, the CDR3 reads TGTGCCAGCAGGACCGGGACAGGGGACCAAGAGACCCAGTACTTC. Translation gives CASRTGTGDQETQYF.

The rearrangement joins TRBV10-3 to TRBJ2-3; possibly TRBD1 for D (6 bases). CDR1 is ENHRY, CDR2 SYGVKD, per germline. V lost 10 bases and J lost 0, with 26 bases in between. The CDR3 runs to 18 residues. DNA of the CDR3: TGTGCCACCAGAGTTAGTCAGGGGTCGAGTGCTAGCACAGATACGCAGTATTTT. This encodes CATRVSQGSSASTDTQYF.

This chain uses TRBV27 with TRBJ2-1; 9 bases agree with TRBD1. Trimming removed 5 bases from V and 8 bases from J; junction bases left unmatched: 7. The CDR3 contains 14 residues. Germline CDR1 reads MNHEY; CDR2 reads SMNVEV (reference sequence). The CDR3 DNA is TGTGCCAGCAGTGTAGGGACAGGGATCTATGAGCAGTTCTTC. Its translation: CASSVGTGIYEQFF.

This clonotype was detected many times. The chain recombines TRBV20-1 with TRBJ2-7, with 9 bases that match TRBD2. CDR1 and CDR2 (germline): DFQATT, SNEGSKA (reference sequence). This CDR3 region has 13 residues. The CDR3 DNA reads TGCGGCCTGAGGGCTAGCGGGACTTACGAGCAGTACTTC. This translates into CGLRASGTYEQYF.

About this clonotype itself: Germline and junction disagree at one end, which may indicate a read error. The gene calls are TRBV5-1 and TRBJ2-7; unclear D gene. The germline gives CDR1 SGHRS, CDR2 YFSETQ. This CDR3 spans 13 amino acids. The CDR3 region is CASSLWVSDEQYF. CDR3 bases: TGCGCCAGCAGCTTGTGGGTCTCCGACGAGCAGTACTTC.

This clonotype has only a few counts. The CDR3 DNA reads TGTGCCACCAGCAGACAACGACAGGCGAACACTGAAGCTTTCTTT. This sequence encodes CATSRQRQANTEAFF. This chain connects TRBV15 to TRBJ1-1; a possible D gene is TRBD1 (6 bases). V was trimmed by 2 bases and J by 1 base, leaving 11 bases between them. The CDR3 spans 15 residues. CDR1 is LNHNV and CDR2 is YYDKDF in the germline V gene (reference sequence).

Many counts were recorded for this clonotype. The chain uses TRBV7-2 and TRBJ2-7, with D unresolved. The CDR3 length is 18 residues. Trimming left V 1 base short and J 6 bases short, with 25 bases between. Germline-derived CDR1 and CDR2 are SGHTA and FQGNSA. CDR3 loop: CASSLVVGRFDLFSEQYF. The CDR3 DNA sequence: TGTGCCAGCAGCTTAGTCGTTGGCAGGTTTGACTTGTTTTCCGAGCAGTACTTC.

Notes on this clonotype: A much more abundant neighbour one base away suggests this may be a read error. The chain employs TRBV7-6 and TRBJ2-7, with 8 bases matching TRBD2. Per the germline V gene, CDR1 is SGHVS and CDR2 is FNYEAQ. The CDR3 totals 15 residues. Trimming cost V 5 bases and J 3 bases; bases outside gene matches: 9. The CDR3 spells CASSAGRAGVYEQYF. The CDR3 DNA sequence: TGTGCCAGCAGCGCGGGACGAGCGGGAGTCTACGAGCAGTACTTC.

This clonotype showed up just a few times. The chain is built from TRBV27 and TRBJ1-6; D gene ambiguous. V was cut by 6 bases and J by 11 bases, with 8 bases left in between. Germline CDR1 reads MNHEY; CDR2 reads SMNVEV (reference sequence). CDR3 length equals 11 residues. The CDR3 nucleotides read TGTGCCAGCAGCACAACGGCACCCCTCCACTTT. This sequence encodes CASSTTAPLHF.

This clonotype showed up just a few times. The rearrangement uses TRBV3-1 and TRBJ2-7; no clear D. The V end was cut by 4 bases, the J end by 0 bases, with 7 bases between. This CDR3 contains 13 residues. Germline V gene data show CDR1 as LGHDT and CDR2 as YNNKEL (reference sequence). CDR3 nucleotides: TGTGCCAGCAGCCGGCAAAACTCCTACGAGCAGTACTTC. Translated, it gives CASSRQNSYEQYF.

V usage is TRBV5-1 and J usage is TRBJ2-1; 10 nucleotides line up with TRBD2. There are 16 residues in the CDR3. CDR1 is SGHRS and CDR2 is YFSETQ in the germline V gene. J lost 7 bases, V lost 0 bases, and 7 bases had no gene match. The DNA of the CDR3 is TGCGCCAGCAGCTTGGTTTGGCTAGCGGGAGTAAATGAGCAGTTCTTC. It encodes CASSLVWLAGVNEQFF.

The V and J genes are TRBV29-1 and TRBJ2-2; 8 bases align to TRBD2. Germline CDR1 reads SQVTM; CDR2 reads ANQGSEA. The V segment lost 3 bases and the J segment 6 bases; nucleotides outside the gene matches: 9. The CDR3 is 15 residues long. The chain's CDR3 is CSVEQGLVSPGELFF. CDR3 in DNA: TGCAGCGTTGAGCAGGGACTAGTGTCCCCCGGGGAGCTGTTTTTT.

This clonotype came up a few times. The gene calls are TRBV2 and TRBJ2-3; possible D gene TRBD2, 6 bases. Germline V lookup: CDR1 SNHLY, CDR2 FYNNEI. The CDR3 is 14 amino acids. V lost 1 base to trimming and J lost 4 bases, with 9 bases between them. CDR3 DNA sequence: TGTGCCAGCAGTGAAGGTCTAGCGTCAGATACGCAGTATTTT. Protein sequence: CASSEGLASDTQYF.

CDR3 in DNA: TGTGCCAGCAGTTACTGGAGCGTGACCCCCACCTACGAGCAGTACTTC. Protein product: CASSYWSVTPTYEQYF. V usage is TRBV6-2 or TRBV6-3 and J usage is TRBJ2-7, with D unresolved. Trimming took 1 base from V and 2 from J, leaving 15 bases between them. This CDR3 is built from 16 residues. Germline V lookup: CDR1 MNHEY, CDR2 SVGEGT.

This chain uses TRBV28 with TRBJ2-3; no definite D call. CDR3 length equals 12 residues. The germline V and J ends were trimmed by 7 bases and 4 bases, with 9 bases remaining between them. Germline CDR1 MDHEN, CDR2 SYDVKM. In DNA, the CDR3 is TGTGCCAGCACTATGCCCCCAGATACGCAGTATTTT. Amino acid sequence: CASTMPPDTQYF.

J is TRBJ1-2 and V is TRBV14; D is unresolved. V lost 3 bases and J lost 7, with 12 bases in between. This CDR3 comprises 13 residues. Germline CDR1 SGHDN, CDR2 FVKESK. CDR3 sequence: CASSQRREGGYTF. As DNA, the CDR3 is TGTGCCAGCAGCCAGCGCCGTGAAGGTGGCTACACCTTC.

The chain carries TRBV4-1 and TRBJ1-4, with D maybe TRBD1 (6 bases). CDR1 and CDR2 (germline): MGHRA, YSYEKL. The CDR3 covers 16 residues. V was cut by 1 base and J by 8 bases, with 17 bases left in between. The CDR3 DNA sequence: TGCGCCAGCAGCCAAGGGGTTTCAGGGGCAGGGGAAAAACTGTTTTTT. Protein product: CASSQGVSGAGEKLFF.

The chain couples TRBV12-3 or TRBV12-4 to TRBJ1-2, with D perhaps matching TRBD1 (5 bases). Trimming cost V 6 bases and J 6 bases, with 17 bases left between them. The CDR3 covers 14 residues. As DNA, the CDR3 is TGTGCCAGCAGCTTGGCCACGGGGGGGAATGGCTACACCTTC. It yields the protein CASSLATGGNGYTF.

This clonotype has more than one count but fewer than ten. The gene calls are TRBV4-1 and TRBJ2-5, with 10 bases that match TRBD2. The CDR3 is made up of 17 amino acids. Germline CDR1 is MGHRA and CDR2 is YSYEKL. Losses at the gene ends were 3 bases for V and 1 base for J; bases not matched to a gene: 8. The CDR3 is CASSHLGTSGTQETQYF. CDR3 DNA sequence: TGCGCCAGCAGCCACCTAGGAACTAGCGGGACCCAAGAGACCCAGTACTTC.

This clonotype was found a few times. Since a much larger clone is just one base distant, this may be a read error. V gene TRBV7-2 combines with J gene TRBJ2-7, with 8 bases matching TRBD1. V dropped 5 bases and J dropped 2; count of bases not matched to a gene: 5. This CDR3 is built from 14 residues. CDR1 and CDR2 from the germline V gene are SGHTA and FQGNSA. CDR3 sequence (DNA): TGTGCCAGCAGCATCCGGGACAGGACCTACGAGCAGTACTTC. This sequence encodes CASSIRDRTYEQYF.

The chain has TRBV12-3 or TRBV12-4 and TRBJ2-1, with D possibly matching TRBD2 (6 bases). The CDR3 covers 16 residues. The V end was cut by 0 bases, the J end by 3 bases, with 12 bases between. The CDR3 nucleotides are TGTGCCAGCAGTTTAGCGGTTGGCGGGGTCTACAATGAGCAGTTCTTC. This gives the protein CASSLAVGGVYNEQFF.

As for this clonotype: The germline gene is not matched at one end of the junction; a read error may be the cause. The chain recombines TRBV13 with TRBJ2-7; 11 nucleotides align to TRBD2. The CDR3 extends over 17 amino acids. Germline assignment: CDR1 PRHDT and CDR2 FYEKMQ (reference sequence). CDR3 loop: CAGSRTYLAGGPHEQYF. The CDR3 DNA is TGTGCCGGCAGCAGGACTTACTTAGCGGGAGGGCCCCACGAGCAGTACTTC.

The V gene is TRBV7-8, the J gene TRBJ2-5; unclear D gene. The J call is doubtful: the DNA matches TRBJ2-7 better. CDR3 length: 12 residues. The V gene's germline CDR1 is SGHVS and CDR2 FQNEAQ. The CDR3 is CASSLRPDEQYF. The CDR3 nucleotides read TGTGCCAGCAGCTTAAGGCCAGACGAGCAGTACTTC.

This chain connects TRBV6-1 to TRBJ2-3, with 7 bases identical to TRBD2. With V trimmed by 1 base and J by 1 base, 8 bases remained unmatched. Germline CDR1 and CDR2: MNHNS and SASEGT. The CDR3 is 17 amino acids. CDR3 DNA: TGTGCCAGCAGTGAAGATGTGACTAGCAGTCGCACAGATACGCAGTATTTT. Its translation: CASSEDVTSSRTDTQYF.